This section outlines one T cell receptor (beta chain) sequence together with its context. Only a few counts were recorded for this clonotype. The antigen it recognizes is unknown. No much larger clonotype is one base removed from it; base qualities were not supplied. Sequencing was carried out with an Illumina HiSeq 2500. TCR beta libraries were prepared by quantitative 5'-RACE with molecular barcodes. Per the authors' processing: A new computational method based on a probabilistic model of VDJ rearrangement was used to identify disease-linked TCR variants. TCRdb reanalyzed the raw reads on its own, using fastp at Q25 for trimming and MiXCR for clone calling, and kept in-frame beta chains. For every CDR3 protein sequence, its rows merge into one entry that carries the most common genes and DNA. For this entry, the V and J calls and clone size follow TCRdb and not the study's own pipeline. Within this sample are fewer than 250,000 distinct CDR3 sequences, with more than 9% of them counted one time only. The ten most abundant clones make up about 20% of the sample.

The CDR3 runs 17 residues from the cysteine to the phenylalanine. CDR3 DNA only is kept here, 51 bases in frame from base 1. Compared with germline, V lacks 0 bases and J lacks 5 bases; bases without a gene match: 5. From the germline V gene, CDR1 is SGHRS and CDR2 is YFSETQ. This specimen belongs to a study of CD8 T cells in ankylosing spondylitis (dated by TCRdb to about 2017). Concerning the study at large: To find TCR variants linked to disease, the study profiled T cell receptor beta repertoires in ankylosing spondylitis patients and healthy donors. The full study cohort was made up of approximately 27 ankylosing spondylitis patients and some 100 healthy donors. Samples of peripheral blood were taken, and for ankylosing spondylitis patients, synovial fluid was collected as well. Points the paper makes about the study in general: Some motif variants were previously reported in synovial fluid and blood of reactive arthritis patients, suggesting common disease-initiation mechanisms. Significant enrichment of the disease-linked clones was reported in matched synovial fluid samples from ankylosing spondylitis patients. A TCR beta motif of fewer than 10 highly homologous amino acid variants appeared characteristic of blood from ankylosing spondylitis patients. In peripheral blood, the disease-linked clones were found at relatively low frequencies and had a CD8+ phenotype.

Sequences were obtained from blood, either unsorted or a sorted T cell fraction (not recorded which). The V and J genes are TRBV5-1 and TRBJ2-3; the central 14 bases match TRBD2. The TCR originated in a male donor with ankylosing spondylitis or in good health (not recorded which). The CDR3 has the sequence CASSLGLAGGPLDTQYF. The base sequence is TGCGCCAGCAGCTTGGGACTAGCGGGGGGGCCCTTAGATACGCAGTATTTT.